This T cell receptor beta chain was recorded in a study of shared clonotypes between healthy human individuals. V lost 3 bases and J lost 1; bases outside the gene matches: 14. The CDR3 consists of 18 residues. In germline, CDR1 is MDHEN, CDR2 SYDVKM. Assay: immunoSEQ multiplex PCR; the TCRdb copy retains only in-frame clones and omits some. The sample lists about 180,000 clones, over 85% occurring once. The sequenced sample consisted of naive CD4+ T cells sorted from blood. Specified subset: CD45RA+ positively selected. The chain combines TRBV28 with TRBJ2-7; 8 nucleotides align to TRBD2. This clonotype originated in a woman in her 30s in good health. The CDR3 nucleotides read TGTGCCAGCAGTTTCGCATTTTGGGAGGCGGGGGGTTCCTACGAGCAGTACTTC. Translation: CASSFAFWEAGGSYEQYF.